The next 17 T cell receptor beta chains were all read from a single sample in a study of blood T cell repertoires in COVID-19. This table comes from immunoSEQ multiplex PCR, and its TCRdb copy is limited to in-frame clones, with some not included. The sample comprises around 89,000 clones, approximately 89% of which are singletons, and roughly 0.51% rests with the top ten. Specimen: peripheral blood. The source of these receptors is a man in his 60s with acute or convalescent COVID-19.

V is TRBV6-5 and J is TRBJ2-7, with 12 bases matching TRBD2. CDR1 is MNHEY and CDR2 is SVGAGI in the germline V gene. V trimming: 7 bases; J trimming: 3 bases; junction bases outside the gene matches: 7. The CDR3 covers 15 residues. CDR3 amino acids: CASNLLAGGIYEQYF. As DNA, the CDR3 is TGTGCCAGCAATCTACTAGCGGGAGGAATCTACGAGCAGTACTTC.

The J gene is TRBJ1-2, the V gene TRBV9; D gene uncertain. Germline assignment: CDR1 SGDLS and CDR2 YYNGEE. V dropped 4 bases and J dropped 7 bases, with 17 bases sitting between them. The CDR3 is 14 residues long. CDR3 in amino acids: CASSPGVGDRGYTF. Here the CDR3 DNA reads TGTGCCAGCAGCCCCGGGGTCGGGGATCGTGGCTACACCTTC. Based on the CDR3 plus reference TRBV9 and TRBJ1-2, the full variable domain is DSGVTQTPKHLITATGQRVTLRCSPRSGDLSVYWYQQSLDQGLQFLIQYYNGEERAKGNILERFSAQQFPDLHSELNLSSLELGDSALYFCASSPGVGDRGYTFGSGTRLTVV.

In its sample, this clone was seen once. The DNA for the CDR3 is TGTGCCAGCAGTGCCCGGGACAGGGGTCTGGGCAATCAGCCCCAGCATTTT. Translating gives CASSARDRGLGNQPQHF. The chain couples TRBV6-1 to TRBJ1-5; 10 bases match TRBD1. The V segment lost 4 bases and the J segment 2 bases; nucleotides outside the gene matches: 8. The germline gives CDR1 MNHNS, CDR2 SASEGT. CDR3 length equals 17 residues.

V and J are TRBV12-3 or TRBV12-4 and TRBJ1-2, with TRBD1 identical over 9 bases. V lost 2 bases, J lost 12 bases, and 7 bases stayed unmatched. This CDR3 has 13 residues. The CDR3 loop is CASSLWGDREHTF. CDR3 coding DNA: TGTGCCAGCAGTTTATGGGGGGACAGGGAACACACCTTC.

This chain uses TRBV5-1 with TRBJ2-1; 12 bases are shared with TRBD2. The germline V gene encodes CDR1 SGHRS and CDR2 YFSETQ. V trimming: 4 bases; J trimming: 9 bases; junction bases outside the gene matches: 11. The length of the CDR3 is 16 residues. The CDR3 DNA sequence: TGCGCCAGCAGCCCGCGGGCTAGCGGGAGGGCCTCTGAGCAGTTCTTC. Translating gives CASSPRASGRASEQFF.

The V gene is TRBV7-2, the J gene TRBJ2-7; 11 bases are a match to TRBD2. Germline CDR1 and CDR2: SGHTA and FQGNSA. The ends lost 2 bases at V and 1 base at J; junction bases unmatched: 7. This CDR3 comprises 17 residues. The CDR3 DNA follows: TGTGCCAGCAGCTTATTGGTAGCGGGAGGGACGTCCTACGAGCAGTACTTC. It encodes CASSLLVAGGTSYEQYF. Variable domain in full (rest from reference TRBV7-2 and TRBJ2-7): GAGVSQSPSNKVTEKGKDVELRCDPISGHTALYWYRQSLGQGLEFLIYFQGNSAPDKSGLPSDRFSAERTGGSVSTLTIQRTQQEDSAVYLCASSLLVAGGTSYEQYFGPGTRLTVT.

The CDR3 spells CASTFLSGGSYNEQFF. CDR3 nucleotide sequence: TGTGCCAGCACCTTCCTTAGCGGGGGCTCCTACAATGAGCAGTTCTTC. The V gene is TRBV28, the J gene TRBJ2-1, with TRBD2 identical over 9 bases. This CDR3 region has 16 residues. Per germline, CDR1 MDHEN and CDR2 SYDVKM. J was trimmed by 0 bases and V by 7 bases; bases with no gene match: 7.

The V call is TRBV10-2, the J call TRBJ1-5; 7 bases align to TRBD1. The V and J ends lost 5 bases and 4 bases, in that order; junction bases with no gene match: 5. Germline V lookup: CDR1 WSHSY, CDR2 SAAADI. This CDR3 has 14 residues. CDR3 sequence: CASSLDRINQPQHF. CDR3 nucleotide sequence: TGCGCCAGCAGTTTGGACAGGATTAATCAGCCCCAGCATTTT.

This clone was observed a few times. CDR3 protein: CASMAWAGGLYNEQFF. The CDR3 nucleotides read TGTGCCAGCATGGCGTGGGCGGGAGGCCTCTACAATGAGCAGTTCTTC. V is TRBV2 and J is TRBJ2-1, with TRBD2 matching over 8 bases. The ends lost 7 bases at V and 3 bases at J; junction bases unmatched: 11. This CDR3 is 16 amino acids long. The V gene's germline CDR1 is SNHLY and CDR2 FYNNEI.

This chain uses TRBV30 with TRBJ2-2, with D possibly matching TRBD2 (5 bases). The CDR3 runs to 15 residues. V was shortened by 0 bases and J by 3 bases, with 11 bases between the two germline ends. Germline V CDR1 and CDR2: GTSNPN, SVGIG (reference sequence). CDR3 protein: CAWSVLGRYTGELFF. The DNA for the CDR3 is TGTGCCTGGAGTGTACTAGGACGGTACACCGGGGAGCTGTTTTTT.

In this sample, this clone turned up a few times. The J gene is TRBJ2-2, the V gene TRBV24-1; no firm D call. Trimming stripped 3 bases from V and 6 bases from J, with 7 bases between. The V gene's germline CDR1 is KGHDR and CDR2 SFDVKD. The CDR3 contains 13 residues. CDR3 protein: CATSDRRSGELFF. As DNA, the CDR3 is TGTGCCACCAGTGATAGGAGATCCGGGGAGCTGTTTTTT.

The chain links TRBV5-1 to TRBJ2-7, with 7 positions matching TRBD2. CDR1 is SGHRS and CDR2 is YFSETQ in the germline V gene. This CDR3 contains 14 residues. Trimming at V came to 0 bases and at J to 7 bases, leaving 7 bases not matched to a gene. The DNA for the CDR3 is TGCGCCAGCAGCTTGGACGGGGGGACGGGGGAGCAGTACTTC. Translated: CASSLDGGTGEQYF. Drawing the rest from reference TRBV5-1 and TRBJ2-7, the complete variable domain is KAGVTQTPRYLIKTRGQQVTLSCSPISGHRSVSWYQQTPGQGLQFLFEYFSETQRNKGNFPGRFSGRQFSNSRSEMNVSTLELGDSALYLCASSLDGGTGEQYFGPGTRLTVT.

This chain joins TRBV30 and TRBJ1-1; no clear D gene. The germline CDR1 and CDR2 sequences are GTSNPN and SVGIG (reference sequence). This CDR3 has 14 residues. Between the trimmed V and J ends, which lost 1 base and 1 base, there was a span of 10 bases. This CDR3 reads CAWSAWRTNTEAFF. CDR3 coding DNA: TGTGCCTGGAGTGCGTGGAGGACGAACACTGAAGCTTTCTTT.

This clone turned up a few times. V and J are TRBV19 and TRBJ2-2; 7 bases align to TRBD2. The germline V gene has CDR1 LNHDA and CDR2 SQIVND (reference sequence). The CDR3 spans 15 residues. J was trimmed by 3 bases and V by 4 bases; bases with no gene match: 5. The CDR3 bases are TGTGCCAGTAGTAACCAGCGGGGACACACCGGGGAGCTGTTTTTT. Protein product: CASSNQRGHTGELFF.

The J gene is TRBJ2-5, the V gene TRBV2, with TRBD2 as a possible D gene (5 bases). This CDR3 has 15 amino acids. Per the germline V gene, CDR1 is SNHLY and CDR2 is FYNNEI. V was trimmed by 7 bases and J by 3 bases, leaving 18 bases between them. CDR3 in DNA: TGTGCCAGCACCCCAGGCCAGCTGCGGGAAGAGACCCAGTACTTC. Amino acids: CASTPGQLREETQYF.

This chain connects TRBV5-4 to TRBJ1-1; unclear D gene. V lost 2 bases, J lost 0 bases, and 17 bases lay in between. This CDR3 contains 17 residues. Germline V lookup: CDR1 SGHNT, CDR2 YYREEE (reference sequence). The CDR3 reads CASSFSVSKVLNTEAFF. DNA of the CDR3: TGTGCCAGCAGCTTCAGCGTATCAAAGGTTCTGAACACTGAAGCTTTCTTT. Combining the CDR3 with reference TRBV5-4 and TRBJ1-1 gives the whole variable domain ETGVTQSPTHLIKTRGQQVTLRCSSQSGHNTVSWYQQALGQGPQFIFQYYREEENGRGNFPPRFSGLQFPNYSSELNVNALELDDSALYLCASSFSVSKVLNTEAFFGQGTRLTVV.

This clone was picked up a small number of times. The chain uses TRBV5-4 and TRBJ2-2, with 8 bases fitting TRBD1. Germline CDR1 SGHNT, CDR2 YYREEE (reference sequence). The length of the CDR3 is 15 residues. With V trimmed by 4 bases and J by 1 base, 3 bases remained unmatched. CDR3 amino acids: CASSPGTGNTGELFF. The CDR3 DNA is TGTGCCAGCAGCCCCGGGACAGGGAACACCGGGGAGCTGTTTTTT. Drawing the rest from reference TRBV5-4 and TRBJ2-2, the complete variable domain is ETGVTQSPTHLIKTRGQQVTLRCSSQSGHNTVSWYQQALGQGPQFIFQYYREEENGRGNFPPRFSGLQFPNYSSELNVNALELDDSALYLCASSPGTGNTGELFFGEGSRLTVL.